A selection of T cell receptor beta chains follows, all from one sample in a study of control samples from healthy donors and cancer patients. Sequencing was performed with immunoSEQ multiplex PCR; in TCRdb, only in-frame clones are kept and a portion is missing. Among about 85,000 clones listed, about 89% were seen once. Sequencing was done on a sample of blood. The receptor source for this set is a woman aged 55-75 years in good health. Both conserved end residues are part of each CDR3. The D gene is left open where the match is weak. Only part of the rows carry a size: once, few, many, or a class if the clone is expanded.

d_call j_call v_call clone_size cdr3_nt cdr3_aa
TRBD1 TRBJ1-1 TRBV6-6 few TGTGCCAGCAGTTCCCAGGGGGTCGGCACTGAAGCTTTCTTT CASSSQGVGTEAFF
. TRBJ1-2 TRBV10-3 . TGTGCCATCAGTGAAGTGGGCGCAAACTATGGCTACACCTTC CAISEVGANYGYTF
. TRBJ1-6 TRBV6-1 once TGTGCCAGCAGTGAAGCGCCCATAGTGGCTTCACCCCTCCACTTT CASSEAPIVASPLHF
. TRBJ1-2 TRBV27 . TGTGCCAGCAGTTTATTAGGGCGGAGCCTTAGTGGCTATGGCTACACCTTC CASSLLGRSLSGYGYTF
. TRBJ1-2 TRBV6-5 . TGTGCCAGCAGGGCATCCGGGACATCTGGCTACACCTTC CASRASGTSGYTF
. TRBJ2-5 TRBV11-2 . TGTGCCAGCAGCTACGGACATGGAGAGACCCAGTACTTC CASSYGHGETQYF
TRBD1 TRBJ2-7 TRBV18 . TGTGCCAGCTCACTACCCGGGACAGGCGGCTCCGAGCAGTACTTC CASSLPGTGGSEQYF
. TRBJ2-3 TRBV5-1 . TGCGCCAGCAGCGGGGGACAAATCACAGATACGCAGTATTTT CASSGGQITDTQYF
TRBD1 TRBJ1-2 TRBV28 . TGTGCCAGCAGGACCCCGGGGACCCCAGGGGGTGCCTTC CASRTPGTPGGAF
. TRBJ2-5 TRBV6-2/TRBV6-3 . TGTGCCAGCAGTTACCAAGTGGAGACCCAGTACTTC CASSYQVETQYF
. TRBJ1-5 TRBV15 . TGTGCCACCAGCCGGTCAGTCAATCAGCCCCAGCATTTT CATSRSVNQPQHF
. TRBJ2-2 TRBV7-7 . TGTGCCAGCAGCTCTACAGGGTTAGACACCGGGGAGCTGTTTTTT CASSSTGLDTGELFF
. TRBJ1-2 TRBV2 . TGTGCCAGCATCCGGGGCATTGGAAACTATGGCTACACCTTC CASIRGIGNYGYTF
TRBD2 TRBJ2-3 TRBV10-3 once TGTGCCATCAACAAACTAGCGGGGGCAGATACGCAGTATTTT CAINKLAGADTQYF
TRBD2 TRBJ2-5 TRBV4-2 . TGTGCCAGCAGCCAAGATCCCCTAGCGGGTCGGGAAGAGACCCAGTACTTC CASSQDPLAGREETQYF
. TRBJ1-1 TRBV28 . TGTGCCAGCAGCCCCGCTGGGATGGGGCAATTAACTGAAGCTTTCTTT CASSPAGMGQLTEAFF
. TRBJ2-7 TRBV6-5 . TGTGCCAGCGCCCCCGAGGATTCTTTCTACGAGCAGTACTTC CASAPEDSFYEQYF
TRBD1 TRBJ1-6 TRBV28 . TGTGCCAGCAGTTTATCGGACAGGGAGGGATCACCCCTCCACTTT CASSLSDREGSPLHF
TRBD2 TRBJ2-1 TRBV5-1 . TGCGCCAGCAGCTTTATAGCGGGGGCCCCCTACAATGAGCAGTTCTTC CASSFIAGAPYNEQFF
. TRBJ1-2 TRBV5-1 . TGCGCCAGCAGCGCAGGATTTAGGGGGTCCGATGGCTACACCTTC CASSAGFRGSDGYTF
TRBD2 TRBJ2-3 TRBV7-2 . TGTGCCAGCAGCTTAGTATCAGGGACTAGCGTCACAGATACGCAGTATTTT CASSLVSGTSVTDTQYF
. TRBJ2-3 TRBV19 . TGTGCCAGTAGTATAGCTCGGGGTGCAGATACGCAGTATTTT CASSIARGADTQYF
. TRBJ2-5 TRBV5-1 . TGCGCCAGCAGTGCCGGGGCTGAAGAGACCCAGTACTTC CASSAGAEETQYF
TRBD1 TRBJ2-5 TRBV11-2 . TGTGCCAGCAGCTACTCGGGACAGAAAGAGACCCAGTACTTC CASSYSGQKETQYF
. TRBJ1-2 TRBV6-5 . TGTGCCAGCAGTTACGGGGGCGGGGGCTACACCTTC CASSYGGGGYTF
. TRBJ2-5 TRBV12-3/TRBV12-4 . TGTGCCAGCTCCCTTAGGGAATGGGAGACCCAGTACTTC CASSLREWETQYF
. TRBJ1-1 TRBV5-1 . TGCGCCAGCAGCTTGGGATCTGAAGCTTTCTTT CASSLGSEAFF
. TRBJ1-3 TRBV10-3 . TGTGCCATCAGTGACAGGGGATACTCTGGAAACACCATATATTTT CAISDRGYSGNTIYF
TRBD2 TRBJ2-7 TRBV14 . TGTGCCAGCAGCCAAGTAAGAGGGACTAGCGGGAGGGGCTACGAGCAGTACTTC CASSQVRGTSGRGYEQYF
. TRBJ2-3 TRBV28 . TGTGCCAGCAGTTCACCGGGTGGGGCGGGTAGCACAGATACGCAGTATTTT CASSSPGGAGSTDTQYF
TRBD1 TRBJ2-7 TRBV14 . TGTGCCAGCAGCCAACAGGGGGCGGCCTACGAGCAGTACTTC CASSQQGAAYEQYF
TRBD2 TRBJ2-5 TRBV6-5 . TGTTTGACCGGGGCTAGCGGATACCAAGAGACCCAGTACTTC CLTGASGYQETQYF
. TRBJ1-1 TRBV7-6 . TGTGCCAGCAGCTCCTCCGAGTACACTGAAGCTTTCTTT CASSSSEYTEAFF
. TRBJ2-2 TRBV18 . TGTGCCAGCTCACCGAAACCGGGGGTCCGGGAGCTGTTTTTT CASSPKPGVRELFF
TRBD1 TRBJ1-6 TRBV18 . TGTGCCAGCTCACCCCGGACAGGGGGCGAAGGTAGTTCACCCCTCCACTTT CASSPRTGGEGSSPLHF
. TRBJ1-2 TRBV4-3 . TGCGCCAGCAGCCAAGATTACGTCACTCTTAACTATGGCTACACCTTC CASSQDYVTLNYGYTF
. TRBJ1-1 TRBV12-3/TRBV12-4 . TGTGCCAGCAGTTTGAGGGGGATCACTGAAGCTTTCTTT CASSLRGITEAFF
. TRBJ1-2 TRBV6-5 . TGTGCCAGCACCTTTGGGGGCGTCTCTGGCTACACCTTC CASTFGGVSGYTF
. TRBJ1-3 TRBV6-5 . TGTGCCAGCAGTAACGACGGAAGGGGAAACACCATATATTTT CASSNDGRGNTIYF
TRBD1 TRBJ1-1 TRBV18 . TGTGCCAGCTCACCGTCGGGACAGGGGCTCACTGAAGCTTTCTTT CASSPSGQGLTEAFF
. TRBJ1-2 TRBV6-5 once TGTGCCAGCAGGTTCTCGGGGGCGGGGGGCTACACCTTC CASRFSGAGGYTF
TRBD1 TRBJ2-7 TRBV7-2 . TGTGCCAGCAGCTCCTTCCCCAGGGGGCGGAACTACGAGCAGTACTTC CASSSFPRGRNYEQYF
TRBD1 TRBJ1-2 TRBV19 . TGTGCCAGTAGAGTCGGACACAGGGGGAACTATGGCTACACCTTC CASRVGHRGNYGYTF
. TRBJ1-2 TRBV14 once TGTGCCAGCAGACCTACCGGGACCGACTATGGCTACACCTTC CASRPTGTDYGYTF
. TRBJ2-1 TRBV29-1 . TGCAGCGCCGGACTCCGCCCTATGGATGAGCAGTTCTTC CSAGLRPMDEQFF
TRBD1 TRBJ2-7 TRBV5-4 . TGTGCCAGCAGCTTCAATAGGGACAGCTCCTACGAGCAGTACTTC CASSFNRDSSYEQYF
. TRBJ2-1 TRBV27 . TGTGCCAGCAGGACGCAGGGGAGTTACTCCTACAATGAGCAGTTCTTC CASRTQGSYSYNEQFF
. TRBJ1-2 TRBV5-1 . TGCGCCAGCAGCTTGCGTCTACAGAACTATGGCTACACCTTC CASSLRLQNYGYTF
TRBD1 TRBJ2-4 TRBV7-9 . TGTGCCAGCAGCTGGAACAGGGGGCCCCAGTACTTC CASSWNRGPQYF
TRBD1 TRBJ1-2 TRBV7-9 . TGTGCCAGCAGCTACGGACAGGGGATTTTTAACTATGGCTACACCTTC CASSYGQGIFNYGYTF
. TRBJ2-7 TRBV5-1 . TGCGCCAGCAGCAATAACAGGGAAGTCCACGAGCAGTACTTC CASSNNREVHEQYF
. TRBJ2-3 TRBV2 . TGTGCCAGCGCCATGGGCACCGGCACAGATACGCAGTATTTT CASAMGTGTDTQYF
. TRBJ1-1 TRBV28 few TGTGCCAGCACCCTACCGTCCTGGACTGAAGCTTTCTTT CASTLPSWTEAFF
TRBD2 TRBJ2-5 TRBV7-2 . TGTGCCAGCAGCTTGACTAGCGGGAGGGCGGAGACCCAGTACTTC CASSLTSGRAETQYF
. TRBJ1-6 TRBV11-3 once TGTGCCAGCAGCTTAGCGGGGGGGCTGAATTCACCCCTCCACTTT CASSLAGGLNSPLHF
. TRBJ2-5 TRBV11-3 . TGTGCCAGCAGCTTATCAAGGGGGGGTGACGCGGAGACCCAGTACTTC CASSLSRGGDAETQYF
. TRBJ1-2 TRBV5-1 once TGCGCCAGCGGGGATGGAGGCCCAGCTTATGGCTACACCTTC CASGDGGPAYGYTF
TRBD2 TRBJ2-1 TRBV5-1 . TGCGCCAGCAGCTTGGAAGCGGGGGGGCAAGTTGAGCAGTTCTTC CASSLEAGGQVEQFF
. TRBJ1-5 TRBV5-1 once TGCGCCAGCAGCTTGTCGGGGGGGGATCAGCCCCAGCATTTT CASSLSGGDQPQHF